A selection of T cell receptor beta chains follows, all from one sample in a study of cytomegalovirus exposure and HLA in healthy donors. Profiled with immunoSEQ multiplex PCR; TCRdb holds only in-frame clones, not every one. Seen here are 100,000 to 150,000 clones, 89% observed once, and the top ten hold about 2%. Sequencing used PBMCs. The receptors were gathered from a woman aged 18-29 years in good health and CMV-seronegative. The CDR3 runs from the conserved cysteine through the conserved F or W. The order of the fields is clone size, V gene, J gene, D gene, CDR3 DNA, CDR3 protein. D genes are given only for firm matches. The size of a clone is reported for some rows only, either as once, few or many, or as a class for expanded clones.

clone_size: NA
v_call: TRBV7-9
j_call: TRBJ2-1
d_call: NA
cdr3_nt: TGTGCCAGCAGCTCCGGGACTGACGGTTACAATGAGCAGTTCTTC
cdr3_aa: CASSSGTDGYNEQFF

clone_size: NA
v_call: TRBV13
j_call: TRBJ2-3
d_call: TRBD2
cdr3_nt: TGTGCCAGCACCGGGGGGAGGGCCGGGGATACGCAGTATTTT
cdr3_aa: CASTGGRAGDTQYF

clone_size: NA
v_call: TRBV19
j_call: TRBJ1-1
d_call: NA
cdr3_nt: TGTGCCAGTACCTTGCCAGGAACCACCACTGAAGCTTTCTTT
cdr3_aa: CASTLPGTTTEAFF

clone_size: NA
v_call: TRBV2
j_call: TRBJ2-7
d_call: TRBD2
cdr3_nt: TGTGCCAGCAGTGTGAGTAGCGGGAGTTACGAGCAGTACTTC
cdr3_aa: CASSVSSGSYEQYF

clone_size: NA
v_call: TRBV4-1
j_call: TRBJ2-7
d_call: TRBD2
cdr3_nt: TGCGCCAGCAGCCACGGCATGACTAGCGGGAGAGGGGGCTCCTACGAGCAGTACTTC
cdr3_aa: CASSHGMTSGRGGSYEQYF

clone_size: NA
v_call: TRBV10-2
j_call: TRBJ2-7
d_call: NA
cdr3_nt: TGCGCCACCGCGGACTCCGGGTTGTACGAGCAGTACTTC
cdr3_aa: CATADSGLYEQYF

clone_size: NA
v_call: TRBV5-8
j_call: TRBJ1-5
d_call: NA
cdr3_nt: TGTGCCAGCAGCTCCGGGACAAGGCGGGATCAGCCCCAGCATTTT
cdr3_aa: CASSSGTRRDQPQHF

clone_size: NA
v_call: TRBV5-1
j_call: TRBJ2-1
d_call: TRBD2
cdr3_nt: TGCGCCAGCCGGGAGACTAGCGATGAGCAGTTCTTC
cdr3_aa: CASRETSDEQFF

clone_size: NA
v_call: TRBV28
j_call: TRBJ1-2
d_call: TRBD1
cdr3_nt: TGTGCCAGCAGTTTGAGGACAGGGGGCGATGGCTACACCTTC
cdr3_aa: CASSLRTGGDGYTF

clone_size: NA
v_call: TRBV7-8
j_call: TRBJ2-5
d_call: TRBD2
cdr3_nt: TGTGCCAGCCGATTATTTCGACTAGCGGGAGGGGAGACCCAGTACTTC
cdr3_aa: CASRLFRLAGGETQYF

clone_size: NA
v_call: TRBV4-2
j_call: TRBJ2-2
d_call: NA
cdr3_nt: TGTGCCAGCAGCCAAGATACCCGACTCCCCGGGGAGCTGTTTTTT
cdr3_aa: CASSQDTRLPGELFF

clone_size: NA
v_call: TRBV5-1
j_call: TRBJ2-5
d_call: NA
cdr3_nt: TGCGCCAGCAGCTTTTATGGTGGAGGGCGAGGAGAGACCCAGTACTTC
cdr3_aa: CASSFYGGGRGETQYF

clone_size: few
v_call: TRBV7-9
j_call: TRBJ2-1
d_call: NA
cdr3_nt: TGTGCCAGCAGCTCTGAGTACAATGAGCAGTTCTTC
cdr3_aa: CASSSEYNEQFF

clone_size: NA
v_call: TRBV27
j_call: TRBJ2-7
d_call: NA
cdr3_nt: TGTGCCAGCAGTCCAAGGGGTATATTCTACGAGCAGTACTTC
cdr3_aa: CASSPRGIFYEQYF

clone_size: NA
v_call: TRBV11-2
j_call: TRBJ1-2
d_call: NA
cdr3_nt: TGTGCCAGCAGCTCCCCCCGACAGAGGAACTATGGCTACACCTTC
cdr3_aa: CASSSPRQRNYGYTF

clone_size: NA
v_call: TRBV27
j_call: TRBJ2-7
d_call: TRBD2
cdr3_nt: TGTGCCAGCAGTTCCGGACTAGCGGGCTCCTACGAGCAGTACTTC
cdr3_aa: CASSSGLAGSYEQYF

clone_size: NA
v_call: TRBV12-2
j_call: TRBJ2-1
d_call: NA
cdr3_nt: TGTGCAAGTCGCTTTAGCGGGAGGGCGGGTGGTGGGAACAATGAGCAGTTCTTC
cdr3_aa: CASRFSGRAGGGNNEQFF

clone_size: NA
v_call: TRBV29-1
j_call: TRBJ2-5
d_call: NA
cdr3_nt: TGCAGCGTTGAAGATCGCCGGGGACAAGACGAGACCCAGTACTTC
cdr3_aa: CSVEDRRGQDETQYF

clone_size: NA
v_call: TRBV7-8
j_call: TRBJ1-4
d_call: NA
cdr3_nt: TGTGCCAGCAGCTACAGGGCAACTAATGAAAAACTGTTTTTT
cdr3_aa: CASSYRATNEKLFF

clone_size: NA
v_call: TRBV7-6
j_call: TRBJ2-2
d_call: NA
cdr3_nt: TGTGCCAGCAGTGTCGGGATGAACACCGGGGAGCTGTTTTTT
cdr3_aa: CASSVGMNTGELFF

clone_size: NA
v_call: TRBV5-1
j_call: TRBJ1-1
d_call: NA
cdr3_nt: TGCGCCAGCAAAAGGACGGGGATAACCAACACTGAAGCTTTCTTT
cdr3_aa: CASKRTGITNTEAFF

clone_size: NA
v_call: TRBV7-8
j_call: TRBJ1-5
d_call: TRBD1
cdr3_nt: TGTGCCAGCAGCTTAGACGGGACAGTCCGCAATCAGCCCCAGCATTTT
cdr3_aa: CASSLDGTVRNQPQHF

clone_size: NA
v_call: TRBV18
j_call: TRBJ1-4
d_call: TRBD1
cdr3_nt: TGTGCCAGCAGAGGGACAGCAACTAATGAAAAACTGTTTTTT
cdr3_aa: CASRGTATNEKLFF

clone_size: NA
v_call: TRBV29-1
j_call: TRBJ2-5
d_call: NA
cdr3_nt: TGCAGCGTTGAAGTCTGGCGACAGAGAGAGACCCAGTACTTC
cdr3_aa: CSVEVWRQRETQYF

clone_size: NA
v_call: TRBV2
j_call: TRBJ1-1
d_call: NA
cdr3_nt: TGTGCCAGCAGTCGGGAGGGGGGCACTGAAGCTTTCTTT
cdr3_aa: CASSREGGTEAFF

clone_size: NA
v_call: TRBV5-5
j_call: TRBJ1-3
d_call: NA
cdr3_nt: TGTGCCAGCAGCTTGGAGTTCGGACACGGGGGTCCCTCTGGAAACACCATATATTTT
cdr3_aa: CASSLEFGHGGPSGNTIYF

clone_size: NA
v_call: TRBV7-9
j_call: TRBJ2-1
d_call: TRBD2
cdr3_nt: TGTGCCAGCAGCCGGCCGGGACTAGCTCCCAATGAGCAGTTCTTC
cdr3_aa: CASSRPGLAPNEQFF

clone_size: NA
v_call: TRBV15
j_call: TRBJ1-2
d_call: NA
cdr3_nt: TGTGCCACCAGCAGAGATTTGCAGAACTATGGCTACACCTTC
cdr3_aa: CATSRDLQNYGYTF

clone_size: NA
v_call: TRBV28
j_call: TRBJ1-1
d_call: TRBD1
cdr3_nt: TGTGCCAGCAGTTTAATCGGGACAGAACCGAACACTGAAGCTTTCTTT
cdr3_aa: CASSLIGTEPNTEAFF

clone_size: few
v_call: TRBV13
j_call: TRBJ2-7
d_call: TRBD2
cdr3_nt: TGTGCCAGCACTAGCGGGAGGGGCGAGCAGTACTTC
cdr3_aa: CASTSGRGEQYF

clone_size: NA
v_call: TRBV28
j_call: TRBJ2-3
d_call: TRBD2
cdr3_nt: TGTGCCAGCAGTGGTAACTACCGGGACTACGAGGATACGCAGTATTTT
cdr3_aa: CASSGNYRDYEDTQYF

clone_size: NA
v_call: TRBV5-4
j_call: TRBJ1-1
d_call: NA
cdr3_nt: TGTGCCACCGGGGGGCGTCCGGAGAACACTGAAGCTTTCTTT
cdr3_aa: CATGGRPENTEAFF

clone_size: NA
v_call: TRBV28
j_call: TRBJ2-5
d_call: NA
cdr3_nt: TGTGCCAGCAGTTTAAGTACAGGGACCCAGTACTTC
cdr3_aa: CASSLSTGTQYF

clone_size: NA
v_call: TRBV27
j_call: TRBJ1-3
d_call: NA
cdr3_nt: TGTGCCAGCAGGTCTCTCTCTGGAAACACCATATATTTT
cdr3_aa: CASRSLSGNTIYF

clone_size: few
v_call: TRBV5-1
j_call: TRBJ1-2
d_call: TRBD1
cdr3_nt: TGCGCCACCCGAACAGGGGACAACTATGGCTACACCTTC
cdr3_aa: CATRTGDNYGYTF

clone_size: NA
v_call: TRBV19
j_call: TRBJ2-7
d_call: TRBD1
cdr3_nt: TGTGCCAGTAGTCCGCGGACAGGGGGACGGTACGAGCAGTACTTC
cdr3_aa: CASSPRTGGRYEQYF

clone_size: NA
v_call: TRBV7-3
j_call: TRBJ2-3
d_call: NA
cdr3_nt: TGTGCCAGCAGCGCCTCGGGTTACGCTCAAGATACGCAGTATTTT
cdr3_aa: CASSASGYAQDTQYF